Listed below are T cell receptor beta chains from one sample, sequenced in a study of graft-versus-host responses after intestinal transplantation. The method was immunoSEQ multiplex PCR; TCRdb's version includes in-frame clones alone and lacks a portion of them. The top ten hold around 3% of the sample, which has 20,000 to 25,000 clones, around three quarters seen once. Sequenced here: ileum tissue, sampled 12 days after intestinal transplant. The origin of the receptors is a human patient who received an intestinal transplant, so some T cells may come from the graft donor. Both conserved end residues are part of each CDR3. The D gene is left open where the match is weak. Some rows mark clone size as missing; the rest say once, few, many or name a class of expanded clone.

j_call d_call clone_size v_call cdr3_nt cdr3_aa
TRBJ2-7 - - TRBV7-3 TGTGCCAGCAGCTTAGGGGGACGGGGGAGTACCTACGAGCAGTACTTC CASSLGGRGSTYEQYF
TRBJ2-7 TRBD1 - TRBV7-2 TGTGCCAGCAGCTTGCGACGGACAGGGGGCCACGAGCAGTACTTC CASSLRRTGGHEQYF
TRBJ2-1 - - TRBV15 TGTGCCACCTTGGGGGCGAATGGGGTGAATGAGCAGTTCTTC CATLGANGVNEQFF
TRBJ2-3 TRBD2 - TRBV6-1 TGTGCCAGCAGAAGAGCCTCGGGGGGTACGCAGTATTTT CASRRASGGTQYF
TRBJ2-7 TRBD1 - TRBV25-1 TGTGCCAGCAGTGAAAGGGCGGGCAGGGGGTACGAGCAGTACTTC CASSERAGRGYEQYF
TRBJ2-7 - - TRBV5-5 TGTGCCAGCAGCTTGACAGGGCCCCGGCTCTACGAGCAGTACTTC CASSLTGPRLYEQYF
TRBJ2-5 TRBD2 - TRBV9 TGTGCCAGCAGCGTAGGCACTAGCGGGGTCGAGACCCAGTACTTC CASSVGTSGVETQYF
TRBJ2-2 - once TRBV2 TGTGCCAGCAGTGCCCGGGACAATTTGGGCGGGGAGCTGTTTTTT CASSARDNLGGELFF
TRBJ2-7 - - TRBV4-2 TGTGCCAGCAGCCCCCAGGGCTACGAGCAGTACTTC CASSPQGYEQYF
TRBJ2-1 TRBD1 - TRBV13 TGTGCCAGCAGCCGTAACCCCGGGACAGGTCCTTACAATGAGCAGTTCTTC CASSRNPGTGPYNEQFF
TRBJ1-6 TRBD1 - TRBV2 TGTGCCAGCGCCCGGACAGGGGGCGCTTTGTATAATTCACCCCTCCACTTT CASARTGGALYNSPLHF
TRBJ1-1 TRBD1 - TRBV6-5 TGTGCCGTCTCGACAGGGGACACTGAAGCTTTCTTT CAVSTGDTEAFF
TRBJ2-2 TRBD1 - TRBV5-8 TGTGCCAGCAGCCTTCAAGGACAGGGCGTAACCGGGGAGCTGTTTTTT CASSLQGQGVTGELFF
TRBJ1-2 - - TRBV27 TGTGCCAGCAGTCCGGGGAACTATGGCTACACCTTC CASSPGNYGYTF
TRBJ2-7 TRBD1 - TRBV7-2 TGTGCCAGCAGCCGCCGGGGACAGGGCTCCTACGAGCAGTACTTC CASSRRGQGSYEQYF
TRBJ2-2 - - TRBV7-9 TGTGCCAGCAGCTTAGAAACAATCCCGGGCGGGGAGCTGTTTTTT CASSLETIPGGELFF
TRBJ2-5 TRBD1 few TRBV27 TGTGCCAGCAGTTTAACCCCCTCAGGGGGCCGGGAGACCCAGTACTTC CASSLTPSGGRETQYF
TRBJ2-1 TRBD2 - TRBV6-1 TGTGCCAGCAGCGCAAACGGGGGGGCCTACAATGAGCAGTTCTTC CASSANGGAYNEQFF
TRBJ1-1 - few TRBV25-1 TGTGCCAGCAGTGGCAGGGTGAATACGGCTGAAGCTTTCTTT CASSGRVNTAEAFF
TRBJ2-7 TRBD1 - TRBV27 TGTGCCAGCAGTCGCCGGGACAGGGGGCTCTTTGAGCAGTACTTC CASSRRDRGLFEQYF
TRBJ1-6 - - TRBV30 TGTGCCTGGAGTCCTGACGGGGGGACATTCTCGAATTCGCCCCTCCTCTTT CAWSPDGGTFSNSPLLF
TRBJ2-5 - - TRBV29-1 TGCAGCGTTGATTTGGGGGGGCGGGAGACCCAGTACTTC CSVDLGGRETQYF
TRBJ2-1 TRBD1 - TRBV7-9 TGTGCCAGCAGCTTGCCCGGGACAGGGACCTACAATGAGCAGTTCTTC CASSLPGTGTYNEQFF
TRBJ2-7 - few TRBV7-9 TGTGCCAGCAGCGCACAGGACTCCTACGAGCAGTACTTC CASSAQDSYEQYF
TRBJ1-3 - - TRBV28 TGTGCCAGCATTCGGGGGTCCCCCTCTGGAAACACCATATATTTT CASIRGSPSGNTIYF
TRBJ2-7 TRBD2 - TRBV5-1 TGCGCCAGCAAAATCACTAGCGGGGCGCCCTCCTACGAGCAGTACTTC CASKITSGAPSYEQYF
TRBJ2-5 - - TRBV11-1 TGTGCCAGCAGCTTCCAGGGACAACAAGAGACCCAGTACTTC CASSFQGQQETQYF
TRBJ2-5 - - TRBV10-3 TGTGCCATCAGTGAGAAATCTTTAACAGGGCCTTTGGAGACCCAGTACTTC CAISEKSLTGPLETQYF
TRBJ1-1 - once TRBV10-3 TGTGCCATCAGTGAAATTTTATTTGAAGCTTTCTTT CAISEILFEAFF
TRBJ2-1 TRBD2 - TRBV6-4 TGTGCCAGCAGCCGACTAGCCGCTGGGTATGAGCAGTTCTTC CASSRLAAGYEQFF
TRBJ2-7 TRBD2 - TRBV5-5 TGTGCCAGCAGCGCCTTTTGGCTAGCGGCCTCCTACGAGCAGTACTTC CASSAFWLAASYEQYF
TRBJ2-7 TRBD1 - TRBV4-1 TGCGCCAGCAGCCAAGTGGGGACAGGGGGGGACGAGCAGTACTTC CASSQVGTGGDEQYF